Each of the 10 T cell receptor beta chains below was sequenced from the same sample in a study of cytomegalovirus exposure and HLA in healthy donors. Primers for the PCR totalled 60 Vbeta and 13 Jbeta. Method: immunoSEQ multiplex PCR; TCRdb's copy keeps in-frame clones and lacks some. Of 80,000 to 130,000 clones listed, 60% to 80% are singletons. The sample comprised PBMCs. These receptors were obtained from a woman aged 18 to 35 in good health and CMV-seropositive.

The V gene is TRBV2, the J gene TRBJ2-7, with no clear D. The CDR3 is 12 amino acids. The V end lost 7 bases, the J end lost 1 base, and 8 bases lay between the germline ends. In germline, CDR1 is SNHLY, CDR2 FYNNEI. The CDR3 nucleotides are TGTGCCAGCAACAGTGCTTCCTACGAGCAGTACTTC. This encodes CASNSASYEQYF.

This clone was counted only a few times. This chain joins TRBV7-6 and TRBJ2-2; TRBD2 matches at 12 bases. CDR3 length equals 19 residues. V lost 3 bases, J lost 0 bases, and 8 bases stayed unmatched. Germline values: CDR1 SGHVS, CDR2 FNYEAQ. CDR3 sequence reads: CASSFSRTSGEANTGELFF. The CDR3 DNA is TGTGCCAGCAGCTTTTCCCGGACTAGCGGGGAGGCGAACACCGGGGAGCTGTTTTTT.

This chain links TRBV18 with TRBJ1-1, with no clear D. CDR3 length: 13 amino acids. In germline, CDR1 is KGHSH, CDR2 LQKENI. The germline V and J ends were trimmed by 5 bases and 1 base, with 8 bases remaining between them. The CDR3 bases are TGTGCCAGCTCAGAGGGCAAGAACACTGAAGCTTTCTTT. This gives the protein CASSEGKNTEAFF.

This clone was seen just once. The chain is built from TRBV5-1 and TRBJ1-4, with 9 bases matching TRBD1. CDR1 is SGHRS and CDR2 is YFSETQ in the germline V gene. CDR3 size: 16 residues. The V segment lost 4 bases and the J segment 8 bases; nucleotides outside the gene matches: 12. CDR3 nucleotides: TGCGCCAGCAGCCCGCGTACAGGGGGCTTCGAGGAAAAACTGTTTTTT. Its protein product is CASSPRTGGFEEKLFF.

This clone was found a few times. V gene TRBV4-1 combines with J gene TRBJ1-5; D uncertain. Germline V gene data show CDR1 as MGHRA and CDR2 as YSYEKL. The V end was cut by 0 bases, the J end by 10 bases, with 16 bases between. The CDR3 loop spans 15 amino acids. CDR3 DNA sequence: TGCGCCAGCAGCCAAGATTATGGTGGGGAGGGTCCCCAGCATTTT. It yields the protein CASSQDYGGEGPQHF.

The rearrangement uses TRBV28 and TRBJ2-3; possibly TRBD2 for D (5 bases). Trimming removed 2 bases from V and 0 bases from J, with 6 bases in between. The germline V gene has CDR1 MDHEN and CDR2 SYDVKM. This CDR3 contains 14 residues. The chain's CDR3 is CASSLSGSTDTQYF. The DNA for the CDR3 is TGTGCCAGCAGTTTAAGCGGCAGCACAGATACGCAGTATTTT.

This rearrangement joins TRBV11-1 to TRBJ2-1, with 7 bases that match TRBD2. CDR1 and CDR2 (germline): SGHAT, FQDESV (reference sequence). The V segment lost 5 bases and the J segment 6 bases; nucleotides outside the gene matches: 7. The CDR3 runs 14 residues. CDR3 nucleotide sequence: TGTGCCAGCAGCCAACAGCGGGAACGCAATGAGCAGTTCTTC. Its translation is CASSQQRERNEQFF.

The rearrangement joins TRBV9 to TRBJ2-1; 9 bases are shared with TRBD1. V trimming: 2 bases; J trimming: 4 bases; junction bases outside the gene matches: 4. The CDR3 sequence is 15 residues long. The V gene's germline CDR1 is SGDLS and CDR2 YYNGEE. As DNA, the CDR3 is TGTGCCAGCAGCGTTAGGACAGGGGAATACAATGAGCAGTTCTTC. It encodes CASSVRTGEYNEQFF.

V and J are TRBV19 and TRBJ2-5, with 10 bases lining up with TRBD2. Trimming removed 4 bases from V and 4 bases from J; junction bases left unmatched: 0. The length of the CDR3 is 13 residues. The germline gives CDR1 LNHDA, CDR2 SQIVND (reference sequence). In DNA form, the CDR3 reads TGTGCCAGTAGTAGACTAGCGGGAGAGACCCAGTACTTC. Translated: CASSRLAGETQYF.

The chain links TRBV30 to TRBJ2-5, with 16 bases matching TRBD2. V lost 4 bases, J lost 2 bases, and 4 bases stayed unmatched. The CDR3 spans 16 residues. The germline V gene encodes CDR1 GTSNPN and CDR2 SVGIG (reference sequence). Here the CDR3 reads CAWNLGLAGGQETQYF. The CDR3 coding sequence is TGTGCCTGGAATCTGGGACTAGCGGGAGGGCAAGAGACCCAGTACTTC.